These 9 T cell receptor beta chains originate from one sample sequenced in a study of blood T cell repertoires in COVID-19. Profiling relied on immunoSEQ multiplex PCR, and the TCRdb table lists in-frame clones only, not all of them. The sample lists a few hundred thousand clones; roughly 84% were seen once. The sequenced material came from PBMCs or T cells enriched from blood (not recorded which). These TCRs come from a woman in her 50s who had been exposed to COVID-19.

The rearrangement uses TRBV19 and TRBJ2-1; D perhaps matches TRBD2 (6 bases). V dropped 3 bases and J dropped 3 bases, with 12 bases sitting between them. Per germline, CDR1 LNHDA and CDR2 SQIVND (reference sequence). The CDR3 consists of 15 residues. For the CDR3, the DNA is TGTGCCAGTAGTATTCCGGGGGTGGGCTACAATGAGCAGTTCTTC. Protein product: CASSIPGVGYNEQFF.

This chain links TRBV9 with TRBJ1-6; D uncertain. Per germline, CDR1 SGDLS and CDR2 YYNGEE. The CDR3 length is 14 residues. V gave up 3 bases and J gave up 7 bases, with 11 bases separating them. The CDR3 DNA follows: TGTGCCAGCAGCGCCCGGGAGGCAAATTCACCCCTCCACTTT. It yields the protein CASSAREANSPLHF.

The CDR3 here is CASSPRQVGGNTIYF. The CDR3 DNA sequence: TGTGCCAGCAGCCCCCGACAGGTCGGTGGAAACACCATATATTTT. This chain uses TRBV11-2 with TRBJ1-3, with D possibly being TRBD1 (6 bases). V lost 5 bases, J lost 3 bases, and 14 bases lay in between. CDR3 size: 15 residues. Germline V gene data show CDR1 as SGHAT and CDR2 as FQNNGV.

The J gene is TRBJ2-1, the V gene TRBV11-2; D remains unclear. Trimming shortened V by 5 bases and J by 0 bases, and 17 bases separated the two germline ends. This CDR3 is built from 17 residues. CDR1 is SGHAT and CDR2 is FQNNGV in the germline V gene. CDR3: CASSKRFAGSSYNEQFF. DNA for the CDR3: TGTGCCAGCAGCAAGAGGTTTGCCGGTAGCTCCTACAATGAGCAGTTCTTC.

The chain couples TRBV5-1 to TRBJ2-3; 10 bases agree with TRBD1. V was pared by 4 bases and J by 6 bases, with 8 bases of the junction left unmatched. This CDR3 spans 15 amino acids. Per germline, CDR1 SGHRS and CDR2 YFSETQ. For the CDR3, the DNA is TGCGCCAGCAGCCGATCGACAGGGGGCGGGGATACGCAGTATTTT. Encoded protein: CASSRSTGGGDTQYF. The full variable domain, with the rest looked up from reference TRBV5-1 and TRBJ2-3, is KAGVTQTPRYLIKTRGQQVTLSCSPISGHRSVSWYQQTPGQGLQFLFEYFSETQRNKGNFPGRFSGRQFSNSRSEMNVSTLELGDSALYLCASSRSTGGGDTQYFGPGTRLTVL.

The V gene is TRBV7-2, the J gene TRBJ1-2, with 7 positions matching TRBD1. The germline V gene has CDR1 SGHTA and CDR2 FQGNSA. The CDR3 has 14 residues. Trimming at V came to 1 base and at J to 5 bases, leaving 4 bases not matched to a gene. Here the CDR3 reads CASSLGATGYGYTF. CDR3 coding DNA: TGTGCCAGCAGCTTAGGGGCGACAGGGTATGGCTACACCTTC.

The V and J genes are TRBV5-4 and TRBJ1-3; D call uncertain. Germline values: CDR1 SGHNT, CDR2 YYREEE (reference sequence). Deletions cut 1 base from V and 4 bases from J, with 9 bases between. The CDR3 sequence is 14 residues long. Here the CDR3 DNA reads TGTGCCAGCAGCTTGCGAGGGTCCGGAAACACCATATATTTT. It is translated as CASSLRGSGNTIYF.

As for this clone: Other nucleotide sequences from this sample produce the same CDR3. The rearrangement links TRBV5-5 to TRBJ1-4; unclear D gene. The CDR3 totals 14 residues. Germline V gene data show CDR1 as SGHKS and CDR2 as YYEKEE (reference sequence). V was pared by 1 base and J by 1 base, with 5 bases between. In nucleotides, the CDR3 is TGTGCCAGCAGCTTGACAGTAACTAATGAAAAACTGTTTTTT. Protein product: CASSLTVTNEKLFF.

The CDR3 region is CASSDILNTGELFF. The CDR3 DNA reads as TGTGCCAGCAGTGACATTCTGAACACCGGGGAGCTGTTTTTT. The V gene is TRBV6-4, the J gene TRBJ2-2; D unresolved. Trimming stripped 2 bases from V and 1 base from J, with 5 bases between. CDR1 is MRHNA and CDR2 is SNTAGT in the germline V gene. This CDR3 is built from 14 residues.